What follows is one T cell receptor beta chain and its context. Its antigen remains unknown. The method was immunoSEQ multiplex PCR; TCRdb's version includes in-frame clones alone and lacks a portion of them. Of 60,000 to 75,000 clones listed, more than 80% were seen once; the top ten hold about 3.8%. Time point: week 11, during vaccination. Vaccination used 300 ug of mutant IDH1 20-mer peptide per dose, with topical imiquimod. The sample comes from a study of a mutant IDH1 vaccine in newly diagnosed glioma. Study-wide background: Treated patients had a mean age of roughly 40 years and an approximately 62% male, 37.5% female split. Receipt of radiotherapy, temozolomide, or both preceded the study, and most received both.

CDR1 is MRHNA, CDR2 SNTAGT, per germline. The CDR3 sequence is 14 residues long. With 6 bases removed from V and 4 bases from J, the gap between germline ends came to 12 bases. Overall study results and limits: Of the patients, roughly 93% had vaccine-induced immune responses.

The source of this sequence is a man aged 30 to 45 with glioma. This chain uses TRBV6-4 with TRBJ1-4; TRBD1 might be the D (5 bases). Material: PBMCs, obtained from a glioma patient whose treatment included an IDH1 peptide vaccine. CDR3 coding DNA: TGTGCCAGCAGGCTTGACAGCAATAATGAAAAACTGTTTTTT. This encodes CASRLDSNNEKLFF.